The clone carrying this T cell receptor beta chain has more than one count but fewer than ten. Its antigen is unidentified. These data are taken from a study of T cells after posttransplantation cyclophosphamide. Libraries were prepared by immunoSEQ multiplex PCR; TCRdb keeps only in-frame clonotypes and omits some of them. The data contain approximately 16,000 clones, roughly 84% of them seen just once; the ten biggest clones take up just over 3.5%. Findings and caveats of the study: Donor CD8+ memory clones often dominated recipient blood repertoires at later times. TRB overlap between skin or GI tissue T cells and blood was limited. Recipient CMV seropositivity and CMV reactivation strongly tracked TRB clonality.

The ends were cut back, 2 bases at V and 3 bases at J, with 6 bases in the middle. The CDR3 loop spans 13 amino acids. Germline V lookup: CDR1 MRHNA, CDR2 SNTAGT. Sampled 1 year posttransplant, controls received myeloablative marrow transplants, methotrexate and a calcineurin inhibitor. The sequence was collected from a male patient aged 50 to 60 who received an allogeneic stem cell transplant from an unrelated donor, was CMV-positive, and had chronic GVHD only. Some T cells may be provided by the graft donor. V gene TRBV6-4 combines with J gene TRBJ2-3; maybe TRBD2 (5 bases). Material: PBMCs, obtained after an allogeneic stem cell transplant with a calcineurin inhibitor and methotrexate. The CDR3 coding sequence is TGTGCCAGCAGTGACAGGGAGACAGATACGCAGTATTTT. Amino acids: CASSDRETDTQYF.